Sequencing of this T cell receptor beta chain was carried out in a study of T cells in Graves' hyperthyroidism and ophthalmopathy. Germline lookup yields CDR1 SGHRS and CDR2 YFSETQ. The CDR3 loop spans 16 amino acids. Trimming removed 0 bases at V and 5 bases at J, with 14 bases between. Subjects aged 18 to 65 presented with newly diagnosed hyperthyroidism of less than 2 months' duration. In this sample, this clonotype turned up a few times. RNA transcripts provided the source from which TCR beta CDR3 regions were amplified. First-round RT-PCR of the TCR CDR3 relied on the HTBI primer set. TCRdb passed the multiplex PCR reads through MiXCR, listing each CDR3 protein once. Of roughly 710,000 distinct CDR3 sequences in the sample, about a third were seen once.

Specimen: blood. The clonotype was recovered from a woman aged 40-49 years with Graves' hyperthyroidism. The rearrangement uses TRBV5-1 and TRBJ1-4; D unclear. Here the CDR3 reads CASSLAINTKNEKLFF. The CDR3 DNA sequence: TGCGCCAGCAGCTTGGCTATCAACACGAAGAATGAAAAACTGTTTTTT.